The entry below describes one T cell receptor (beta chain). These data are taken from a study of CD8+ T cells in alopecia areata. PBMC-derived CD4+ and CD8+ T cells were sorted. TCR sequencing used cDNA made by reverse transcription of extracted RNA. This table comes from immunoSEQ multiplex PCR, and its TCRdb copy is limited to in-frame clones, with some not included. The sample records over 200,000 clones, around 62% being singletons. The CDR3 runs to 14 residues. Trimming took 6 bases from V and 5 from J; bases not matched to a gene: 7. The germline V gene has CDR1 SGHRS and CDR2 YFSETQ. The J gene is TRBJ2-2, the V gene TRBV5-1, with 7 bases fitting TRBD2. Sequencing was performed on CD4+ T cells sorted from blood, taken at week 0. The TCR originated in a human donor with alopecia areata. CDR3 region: CASTQDGRTGELFF. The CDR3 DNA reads TGCGCCAGCACCCAGGACGGGAGGACCGGGGAGCTGTTTTTT.